The next 15 T cell receptor beta chains were all read from a single sample in a study of OX40 agonist ivuxolimab in advanced cancers. The protocol was immunoSEQ multiplex PCR, while the TCRdb copy is restricted to in-frame clones and leaves out a portion. Found here are 55,000 to 70,000 clones, around 90% of them singletons; the top ten hold approximately 1%. Sequences were derived from CD4+ or CD8+ T cells sorted from blood, sampled in a trial of the OX40 agonist ivuxolimab. The receptors stem from an adult with an advanced solid tumor such as melanoma, head and neck, liver or kidney cancer.

The chain joins TRBV4-1 to TRBJ1-2; D may be TRBD1 (5 bases). V lost 2 bases and J 8 bases, leaving 12 bases between the germline ends. The CDR3 sequence is 13 residues long. Germline-derived CDR1 and CDR2 are MGHRA and YSYEKL. The DNA of the CDR3 is TGCGCCAGCAGCCAAATGGGGGGTGCGGGCTACACCTTC. This sequence encodes CASSQMGGAGYTF.

The CDR3 spells CAWKTPGPPAQGALHF. In DNA form, the CDR3 reads TGTGCCTGGAAGACCCCGGGGCCGCCGGCCCAGGGGGCCCTCCACTTT. The J gene is TRBJ1-6, the V gene TRBV30, with 7 nucleotides matching TRBD1. Per germline, CDR1 GTSNPN and CDR2 SVGIG (reference sequence). V trimming: 4 bases; J trimming: 14 bases; junction bases outside the gene matches: 20. The CDR3 consists of 16 residues.

The chain links TRBV5-1 to TRBJ2-3; possible D gene TRBD1, 6 bases. Trimming pared 0 bases from V and 3 bases from J, leaving 11 bases between. The CDR3 is 15 residues long. Germline V gives CDR1 SGHRS, CDR2 YFSETQ. The chain's CDR3 is CASSLVGTRTDTQYF. Written as DNA, the CDR3 is TGCGCCAGCAGCTTGGTGGGGACAAGGACAGATACGCAGTATTTT.

The chain combines TRBV5-6 with TRBJ1-6, with 8 bases fitting TRBD1. CDR3 length equals 14 residues. Germline trimming cut 3 bases from V and 6 bases from J; bases unmatched to any gene: 2. The V gene's germline CDR1 is SGHDT and CDR2 YYEEEE. CDR3 protein: CASSSGGLNSPLHF. Here the CDR3 DNA reads TGTGCCAGCAGCTCAGGGGGCCTTAATTCACCCCTCCACTTT.

This sequence joins TRBV14 and TRBJ2-5; D remains unclear. CDR1 and CDR2 (germline): SGHDN, FVKESK. The length of the CDR3 is 12 residues. Trimming took 3 bases from V and 6 from J, leaving 8 bases between them. CDR3 DNA sequence: TGTGCCAGCAGCCAGGGAAGGAAGACCCAGTACTTC. It yields the protein CASSQGRKTQYF.

The genes are TRBV5-1 and TRBJ2-1; TRBD1 matches 8 bases. CDR3 length: 15 amino acids. Per the germline V gene, CDR1 is SGHRS and CDR2 is YFSETQ. Trimming took 0 bases from V and 8 from J; bases not matched to a gene: 7. In DNA form, the CDR3 reads TGCGCCAGCAGCTTGGCAAGGCAGGGGGCTGATGAGCAGTTCTTC. This codes for CASSLARQGADEQFF.

This clone appeared a single time. The chain recombines TRBV12-5 with TRBJ2-3; weak D call: TRBD2 (7 bases). The CDR3 runs 15 residues. Trimming took off 7 bases at V and 3 bases at J, with 17 bases between the two ends. Germline V gene lookup returns CDR1 LGHNT and CDR2 FRNRAP. CDR3 sequence: CASALVGGQTDTQYF. In DNA, the CDR3 is TGTGCTAGTGCCCTGGTGGGGGGGCAGACAGATACGCAGTATTTT.

J is TRBJ1-1 and V is TRBV2; possible D gene TRBD1, 6 bases. In germline, CDR1 is SNHLY, CDR2 FYNNEI. The CDR3 has 15 amino acids. The V end lost 6 bases, the J end lost 4 bases, and 18 bases lay between the germline ends. The CDR3: CASRSSAGAATEAFF. The CDR3, as DNA: TGTGCCAGCAGATCAAGCGCAGGGGCGGCCACTGAAGCTTTCTTT.

J is TRBJ2-7 and V is TRBV11-2; 7 bases agree with TRBD2. With 1 base clipped from V and 0 bases from J, the junction kept 9 bases outside the gene matches. CDR1 SGHAT and CDR2 FQNNGV come from the germline V gene. The CDR3 totals 17 residues. CDR3 amino acids: CASSLAAGERSSYEQYF. The DNA of the CDR3 is TGTGCCAGCAGCTTAGCGGCGGGGGAACGCTCCTCCTACGAGCAGTACTTC.

This clone was observed once. This chain joins TRBV19 and TRBJ1-2, with D possibly TRBD1 on 6 matching bases. Germline V gene data show CDR1 as LNHDA and CDR2 as SQIVND (reference sequence). The CDR3 contains 14 residues. The V end was cut by 7 bases, the J end by 2 bases, with 14 bases between. The CDR3 protein is CASTLDSRNYGYTF. The CDR3 nucleotides are TGTGCCAGTACCCTGGACAGCAGAAACTATGGCTACACCTTC.

The chain joins TRBV6-7 to TRBJ2-7; possible D gene TRBD1, 6 bases. TRBV6-7 is an ORF for which the function is uncertain. The CDR3 sequence is 17 residues long. Trimming took 3 bases from V and 7 from J, leaving 25 bases between them. In DNA form, the CDR3 reads TGTGCCAGCAGTTATATCCCTCCCTACACAGGGTGTGAAGAGCAGTACTTC. Translating gives CASSYIPPYTGCEEQYF.

This clone occurred once. This sequence joins TRBV19 and TRBJ2-5; 9 bases agree with TRBD2. Germline CDR1 and CDR2: LNHDA and SQIVND (reference sequence). J gave up 5 bases and V 5 bases, and 9 bases lay outside the gene matches. CDR3 length: 15 amino acids. The CDR3 nucleotides are TGTGCCAGTAGTCCCAGCGGGGGGCCCTCGGAGACCCAGTACTTC. Amino acids: CASSPSGGPSETQYF.

The CDR3 loop reads CASSTVDRASDGYTF. In nucleotides, the CDR3 is TGTGCCAGTAGTACCGTCGACAGGGCTTCGGACGGCTACACCTTC. The chain carries TRBV19 and TRBJ1-2, with TRBD1 matching 7 bases. The germline gives CDR1 LNHDA, CDR2 SQIVND (reference sequence). The CDR3 totals 15 residues. V shed 4 bases, J shed 8 bases, and the junction held 13 bases outside the gene matches.

This chain links TRBV18 with TRBJ1-1; D is undetermined. Germline V gives CDR1 KGHSH, CDR2 LQKENI. This CDR3 is built from 16 residues. V was trimmed by 4 bases and J by 4 bases, leaving 19 bases between them. The DNA for the CDR3 is TGTGCCAGCTCACTGGGGTTTGTGGGCCCGGCCACTGAAGCTTTCTTT. It is translated as CASSLGFVGPATEAFF.

This rearrangement joins TRBV2 to TRBJ2-7; D is possibly TRBD1 (6 bases). V shed 2 bases and J shed 1 base, with 9 bases lying between them. Germline CDR1 and CDR2: SNHLY and FYNNEI. The CDR3 has 14 amino acids. The chain's CDR3 is CASSEQGHSYEQYF. The DNA of the CDR3 is TGTGCCAGCAGTGAACAGGGGCATTCCTACGAGCAGTACTTC.